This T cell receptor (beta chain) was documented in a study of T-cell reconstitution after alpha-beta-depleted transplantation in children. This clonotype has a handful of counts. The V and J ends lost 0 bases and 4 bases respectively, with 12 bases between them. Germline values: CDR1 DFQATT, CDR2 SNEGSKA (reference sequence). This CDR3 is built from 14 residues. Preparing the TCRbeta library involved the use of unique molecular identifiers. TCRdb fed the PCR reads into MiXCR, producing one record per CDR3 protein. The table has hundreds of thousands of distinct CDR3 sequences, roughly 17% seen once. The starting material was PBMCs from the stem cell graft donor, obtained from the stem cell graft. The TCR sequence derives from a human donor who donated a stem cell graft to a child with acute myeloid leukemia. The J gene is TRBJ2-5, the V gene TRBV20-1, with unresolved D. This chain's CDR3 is CSAREARWGETQYF. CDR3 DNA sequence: TGCAGTGCTAGAGAAGCCAGGTGGGGAGAGACCCAGTACTTC.